This T cell receptor beta chain comes out of a study of blood T cell repertoires in COVID-19. Study as a whole: Nucleic acid was either cDNA or gDNA, and it came from T cells, B-cell-depleted T cells, or PBMCs.

TCRdb's copy holds only in-frame clones and misses some; the assay was immunoSEQ multiplex PCR. This table has approximately 200,000 clones, about 93% appearing once. Germline trimming cut 0 bases from V and 5 bases from J; bases unmatched to any gene: 3. CDR1 and CDR2 (germline): SGHAT, FQNNGV. The CDR3 has 14 residues. The rearrangement uses TRBV11-2 and TRBJ1-1, with 7 bases identical to TRBD1. Specimen: peripheral blood. The TCR comes from a man aged 25 to 45 with COVID-19, enrolled during active disease. CDR3 bases: TGTGCCAGCAGCTTAGAACAGGGGCTGACTGAAGCTTTCTTT. It translates to CASSLEQGLTEAFF.